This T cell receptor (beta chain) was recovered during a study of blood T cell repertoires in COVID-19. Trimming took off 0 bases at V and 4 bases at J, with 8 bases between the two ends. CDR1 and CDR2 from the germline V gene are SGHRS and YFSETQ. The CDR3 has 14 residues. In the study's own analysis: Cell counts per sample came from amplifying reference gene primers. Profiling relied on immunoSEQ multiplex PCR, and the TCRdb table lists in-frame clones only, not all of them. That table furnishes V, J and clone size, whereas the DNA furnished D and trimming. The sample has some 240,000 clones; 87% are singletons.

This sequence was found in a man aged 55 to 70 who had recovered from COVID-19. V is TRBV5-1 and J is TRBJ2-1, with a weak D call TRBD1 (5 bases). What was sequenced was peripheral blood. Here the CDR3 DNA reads TGCGCCAGCAGCTTGGACGGACATTACAATGAGCAGTTCTTC. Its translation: CASSLDGHYNEQFF.